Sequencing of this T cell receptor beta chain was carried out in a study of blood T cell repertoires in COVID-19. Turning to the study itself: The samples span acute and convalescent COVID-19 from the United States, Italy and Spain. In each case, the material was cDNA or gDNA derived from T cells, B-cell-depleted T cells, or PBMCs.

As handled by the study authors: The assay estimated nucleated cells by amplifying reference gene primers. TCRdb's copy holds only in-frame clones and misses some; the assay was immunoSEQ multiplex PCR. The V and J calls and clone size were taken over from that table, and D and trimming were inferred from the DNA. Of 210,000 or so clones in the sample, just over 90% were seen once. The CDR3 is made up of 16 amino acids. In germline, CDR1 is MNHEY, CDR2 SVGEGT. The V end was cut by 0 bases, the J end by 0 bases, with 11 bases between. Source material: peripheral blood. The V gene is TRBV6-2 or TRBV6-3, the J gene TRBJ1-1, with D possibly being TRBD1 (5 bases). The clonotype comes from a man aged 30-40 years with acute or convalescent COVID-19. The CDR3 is CASSYSTVTMNTEAFF. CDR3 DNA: TGTGCCAGCAGTTACTCGACAGTCACTATGAACACTGAAGCTTTCTTT.